The 21 T cell receptor beta chains below were found in one sample sequenced in a study of T cell responses to AZD1222 COVID-19 vaccine. Clones were sequenced by immunoSEQ multiplex PCR, and TCRdb holds only the in-frame ones, with some missing. The sample contains more than 95,000 clones, roughly 85% of which appear only once. The specimen was peripheral blood, collected on day 0 of MenACWY control vaccination. Every receptor here comes from an adult in good health.

The chain combines TRBV6-5 with TRBJ2-1; TRBD2 is a possible D gene (6 bases). Between the trimmed V and J ends, which lost 5 bases and 8 bases, there was a span of 19 bases. CDR1 MNHEY and CDR2 SVGAGI come from the germline V gene. The CDR3 is made up of 15 amino acids. The CDR3 region is CASSKVGGGNDEQFF. CDR3 nucleotide sequence: TGTGCCAGCAGTAAGGTCGGGGGTGGGAACGATGAGCAGTTCTTC.

This clone was observed once. The J gene is TRBJ1-2, the V gene TRBV4-1, with 10 bases that match TRBD1. Trimming removed 4 bases from V and 8 bases from J; junction bases left unmatched: 7. This CDR3 has 14 amino acids. CDR1 is MGHRA, CDR2 YSYEKL, per germline. CDR3 sequence: CASSRGQGPSGYTF. In nucleotides, the CDR3 is TGCGCCAGCAGCCGGGGACAGGGGCCCTCCGGCTACACCTTC.

This chain connects TRBV24-1 to TRBJ1-4; D is unresolved. V lost 4 bases, J lost 5 bases, and 7 bases lay in between. The germline V gene encodes CDR1 KGHDR and CDR2 SFDVKD. The CDR3 loop spans 13 amino acids. CDR3 region: CATSDSTNEKLFF. CDR3 DNA sequence: TGTGCCACCAGTGACTCTACAAATGAAAAACTGTTTTTT.

By its share, this clone is medium-sized (0.01 to 0.1%). This chain connects TRBV11-2 to TRBJ1-6; D not resolved. Trimming removed 4 bases from V and 11 bases from J, with 18 bases in between. CDR1 is SGHAT, CDR2 FQNNGV, per germline. The CDR3 runs 15 residues. Here the CDR3 reads CASSSFTSTYAPLHF. The CDR3 nucleotides read TGTGCCAGCAGCTCCTTCACATCTACTTACGCACCCCTCCACTTT. Using reference TRBV11-2 and TRBJ1-6 for the parts outside the CDR3, the full variable domain is EAGVAQSPRYKIIEKRQSVAFWCNPISGHATLYWYQQILGQGPKLLIQFQNNGVVDDSQLPKDRFSAERLKGVDSTLKIQPAKLEDSAVYLCASSSFTSTYAPLHFGNGTRLTVT.

The chain combines TRBV18 with TRBJ2-1; 7 bases are shared with TRBD2. The germline gives CDR1 KGHSH, CDR2 LQKENI. The length of the CDR3 is 14 residues. V shed 2 bases and J 4 bases; nucleotides not matched to a gene: 2. The CDR3 coding sequence is TGTGCCAGCTCACCAGGGGGGGGATACAATGAGCAGTTCTTC. It translates to CASSPGGGYNEQFF. The complete variable domain, with remaining parts taken from reference TRBV18 and TRBJ2-1, reads NAGVMQNPRHLVRRRGQEARLRCSPMKGHSHVYWYRQLPEEGLKFMVYLQKENIIDESGMPKERFSAEFPKEGPSILRIQQVVRGDSAAYFCASSPGGGYNEQFFGPGTRLTVL.

The sample holds a few counts of this clone. The chain links TRBV13 to TRBJ2-2; D perhaps matches TRBD1 (6 bases). CDR1 is PRHDT, CDR2 FYEKMQ, per germline (reference sequence). V lost 5 bases and J 1 base, leaving 11 bases between the germline ends. The length of the CDR3 is 15 residues. In nucleotides, the CDR3 is TGTGCCAGCAGCCCCATAGGGGGGAACACCGGGGAGCTGTTTTTT. Translation: CASSPIGGNTGELFF.

The rearrangement joins TRBV11-2 to TRBJ2-3; D unclear. Between the trimmed V and J ends, which lost 1 base and 7 bases, there was a span of 6 bases. Germline CDR1 and CDR2: SGHAT and FQNNGV. The CDR3 spans 12 residues. CDR3 residues: CASSLATNTQYF. The CDR3 DNA sequence: TGTGCCAGCAGCTTAGCGACGAATACGCAGTATTTT.

J is TRBJ2-2 and V is TRBV7-6; 7 bases align to TRBD2. The CDR3 totals 17 residues. The ends lost 0 bases at V and 10 bases at J; junction bases unmatched: 14. Per the germline V gene, CDR1 is SGHVS and CDR2 is FNYEAQ. This CDR3 is CASSLAPGGPSESELFF. DNA for the CDR3: TGTGCCAGCAGCTTAGCGCCGGGGGGACCATCCGAATCGGAGCTGTTTTTT.

This chain joins TRBV5-4 and TRBJ2-5, with a weak D call TRBD2 (6 bases). Germline CDR1 and CDR2: SGHNT and YYREEE (reference sequence). V dropped 0 bases and J dropped 5 bases, with 14 bases sitting between them. The CDR3 has 15 amino acids. The CDR3 is CASSLGGVTGETQYF. CDR3 DNA: TGTGCCAGCAGCTTGGGGGGGGTAACGGGCGAGACCCAGTACTTC.

The chain links TRBV2 to TRBJ1-2, with D tentatively TRBD1 (5 bases). Trimming took 5 bases from V and 2 from J, leaving 15 bases between them. This CDR3 contains 15 residues. CDR1 is SNHLY, CDR2 FYNNEI, per germline. CDR3 residues: CASSSQRQTNYGYTF. CDR3 sequence (DNA): TGTGCCAGCAGTTCCCAACGACAGACAAACTATGGCTACACCTTC.

The rearrangement joins TRBV6-6 to TRBJ1-4, with D hard to call. Per germline, CDR1 MNHNY and CDR2 SVGAGI (reference sequence). Trimming stripped 6 bases from V and 8 bases from J, with 19 bases between. The CDR3 loop spans 15 amino acids. The CDR3 here is CASSLGSSVGEKLFF. The DNA of the CDR3 is TGTGCCAGCAGCTTGGGTTCCTCGGTCGGCGAAAAACTGTTTTTT.

This clone has a single count. The CDR3 DNA follows: TGCGCCAGCAGCTTGGCCCGCGGACAGGGAGACTATGGCTACACCTTC. It encodes CASSLARGQGDYGYTF. The chain couples TRBV5-1 to TRBJ1-2, with 8 nucleotides matching TRBD1. CDR3 length: 16 residues. V shed 0 bases, J shed 3 bases, and the junction held 7 bases outside the gene matches. From germline, CDR1 is SGHRS and CDR2 YFSETQ.

Comment on this clone: At one end the junction does not follow the germline gene, possibly because of a read error. The V gene is TRBV19, the J gene TRBJ2-7; tentatively, D is TRBD2 (7 bases). CDR3 size: 15 residues. Germline V gives CDR1 LNHDA, CDR2 SQIVND (reference sequence). This CDR3 reads CATSNAGAGSYEQYF. CDR3 sequence (DNA): TGTGCCACTAGTAATGCGGGGGCTGGGAGTTACGAGCAGTACTTC.

This clone turned up a few times. This chain links TRBV3-1 (or the pseudogene TRBV3-2) with TRBJ2-1, with D possibly matching TRBD1 (6 bases). The germline V gene has CDR1 LGHDT and CDR2 YNNKEL (reference sequence). The CDR3 is 12 residues long. V lost 2 bases, J lost 9 bases, and 8 bases lay in between. The CDR3 spells CASSQWGREQFF. The CDR3 region has the DNA TGTGCCAGCAGCCAATGGGGGCGTGAGCAGTTCTTC.

The rearrangement uses TRBV7-2 and TRBJ2-3, with 8 bases matching TRBD2. CDR3 size: 14 residues. Germline CDR1 reads SGHTA; CDR2 reads FQGNSA. Trimming cost V 8 bases and J 4 bases; bases outside gene matches: 8. The CDR3: CASSGGVRADTQYF. The CDR3 DNA reads as TGTGCCAGCTCCGGGGGGGTTAGGGCAGATACGCAGTATTTT. Combining the CDR3 with reference TRBV7-2 and TRBJ2-3 gives the whole variable domain GAGVSQSPSNKVTEKGKDVELRCDPISGHTALYWYRQSLGQGLEFLIYFQGNSAPDKSGLPSDRFSAERTGGSVSTLTIQRTQQEDSAVYLCASSGGVRADTQYFGPGTRLTVL.

The CDR3 protein is CASSPKRGHTDTQYF. The CDR3 coding sequence is TGCGCCAGCAGCCCCAAGCGGGGACACACAGATACGCAGTATTTT. This chain joins TRBV5-1 and TRBJ2-3; the D gene is possibly TRBD2 (7 bases). CDR1 SGHRS and CDR2 YFSETQ come from the germline V gene. The CDR3 contains 15 residues. Between the trimmed V and J ends, which lost 4 bases and 2 bases, there was a span of 14 bases.

The chain employs TRBV19 and TRBJ1-6; D remains ambiguous. The CDR3 spans 12 residues. V lost 3 bases to trimming and J lost 7 bases, with 4 bases between them. The germline CDR1 and CDR2 sequences are LNHDA and SQIVND (reference sequence). Written as DNA, the CDR3 is TGTGCCAGTAGTATTTGGAATTCACCCCTCCACTTT. As protein: CASSIWNSPLHF.

The chain recombines TRBV6-5 with TRBJ2-5; 9 nucleotides match TRBD1. The CDR3 covers 16 residues. Germline CDR1 is MNHEY and CDR2 is SVGAGI. V trimming: 0 bases; J trimming: 5 bases; junction bases outside the gene matches: 7. The chain's CDR3 is CASSYSPGQGRETQYF. The CDR3, as DNA: TGTGCCAGCAGTTACTCACCGGGACAGGGACGCGAGACCCAGTACTTC.

The chain recombines TRBV2 with TRBJ1-2; perhaps TRBD1 as D (5 bases). V was shortened by 7 bases and J by 4 bases, with 16 bases between the two germline ends. The CDR3 extends over 14 amino acids. Germline V gene sequence: CDR1 SNHLY, CDR2 FYNNEI. The CDR3 loop is CASTYTGTGYGYTF. As DNA, the CDR3 is TGTGCCAGCACATATACCGGGACGGGCTATGGCTACACCTTC.

This clone came up a few times. The chain joins TRBV7-6 to TRBJ1-6; D is unresolved. The CDR3 is 12 amino acids. V was trimmed by 1 base and J by 8 bases, leaving 3 bases between them. The germline V gene encodes CDR1 SGHVS and CDR2 FNYEAQ. The DNA of the CDR3 is TGTGCCAGCAGCTTAGGGGATTCACCCCTCCACTTT. Protein: CASSLGDSPLHF.

The gene calls are TRBV29-1 and TRBJ1-3; D is possibly TRBD1 (5 bases). The length of the CDR3 is 14 residues. With 6 bases removed from V and 0 bases from J, the gap between germline ends came to 12 bases. Germline CDR1 SQVTM, CDR2 ANQGSEA. Here the CDR3 reads CSVYTGFSGNTIYF. The CDR3 coding sequence is TGCAGCGTATACACAGGATTCTCTGGAAACACCATATATTTT.